This entry is about one TCR beta chain. Its antigen is still unknown. With the read ending 3 residues before the CDR3 end, the germline J gene is used to fill in that end. Produced via immunoSEQ multiplex PCR; TCRdb's table is partial and in-frame only. This sample carries about 12,000 clones, none of them present only once. These data belong to a study of T cell clonality in common variable immunodeficiency. Study results and limitations: Fewer deletions and N-nucleotide insertions were reportedly seen in common variable immunodeficiency TCR beta sequences.

V lost 2 bases to trimming and J lost 5 bases, with 12 bases between them. Germline V gene sequence: CDR1 SEHNR, CDR2 FQNEAQ (reference sequence). The length of the CDR3 is 14 residues. CVID subjects had received replacement immunoglobulin for at least one year. The V gene is TRBV7-9, the J gene TRBJ2-5; D is ambiguous. This receptor was obtained from a human donor with common variable immunodeficiency. Material: peripheral blood mononuclear cells. The CDR3 DNA, read in part, is TGTGCCAGCAGCTTAAGTCTCCCAGATGAGACC. As protein: CASSLSLPDET. The full CDR3 is CASSLSLPDETQYF.